This TCR beta chain appears in the sequencing data of a study of radiation and T cells in renal cell carcinoma (dated by TCRdb to 2020 to 2022). Notes on the research overall: The samples were obtained from a clinical trial, where primary renal cell carcinomas were treated with 15 Gy stereotactic body radiation therapy and then removed by nephrectomy 4 weeks afterward. Across all 50 or so samples, more than 4,000,000 unique CDR3 nucleotide sequences, encoding 2.5 million to 3 million unique CDR3 amino acid sequences, were identified. TCR beta sequencing covered 50 to 55 samples in total, comprising 25 or so tumors and around 27 peripheral blood samples. Broad study findings and their caveats: The single-armed trial design could not address effects of radiation dose or scheduling on the TCR repertoire. Dynamics of the blood repertoire were not tracked past 4 weeks after treatment. No pretreatment tumor biopsies were available, so the baseline intratumoral presence of clonotypes could not be determined. In blood, the top tumor clonotypes increased from baseline to 2 weeks after radiation and then shrank by 4 weeks, which suggests a temporary expansion of tumor-resident clones.

Sample time point, as interpreted from the label and publication: baseline pretreatment blood. The sample's treatment or condition, from its label and the paper: 15 Gy SBRT to primary tumor, nephrectomy 4 weeks later. To track tumor-enriched clonotypes, serial peripheral blood was sampled from radiation-treated patients at baseline and at 2 weeks and 4 weeks after SBRT. Renal cell carcinoma with clear cell pathology was present in all patients. The QIAamp DNA Blood Mini Kit (Qiagen) was used to prepare genomic DNA for TCR sequencing. Samples were included in the analyses only if all quality control checks were passed. Turning to this clone: Its antigen has not been determined. Base qualities are not at hand, and no much larger clone is one base apart.

CDR1 MNHEY and CDR2 SVGAGI were looked up in the germline V gene. Including cysteine and phenylalanine, the CDR3 has 13 amino acids. CDR3 DNA is the only sequence kept; it has 39 bases, read in frame from the first base. Clipping removes 6 bases from V and 8 bases from J, with 9 as the unmatched junction base count. TCR beta libraries were generated from genomic DNA with the immunoSEQ kit, following the manufacturer's recommendations. For library preparation, a first multiplex PCR was performed with proprietary primers, followed by a second PCR in which unique barcodes were added, and bead cleanups were performed after each round. Each sample batch included a kit-provided positive control reaction and a negative control reaction. The final libraries were assessed on an Agilent 4200 TapeStation D1000 ScreenTape, pooled by volume, and quantified by qPCR. Sequencing was performed on an Illumina NextSeq500 with a MidOutput 150-cycle cartridge, and 156 Read1 and 15 Index1 cycles were run with kit custom primers. The pooled library was loaded at roughly 1 pM, with a roughly 20% PhiX control spiked in. Per the source publication's procedure: Vendor-processed data were analyzed in R, with a clonotype defined as all T cells sharing the same CDR3 nucleotide sequence. In the clone abundance analyses, frequencies were normalized to the 10,000 most abundant clones in each sample. Public T cell clones, which averaged fewer than five per sample, were removed prior to analysis. Tumor-enriched clonotypes and baseline blood-enriched clonotypes were defined as those with an abundance difference of at least 32-fold between compartments. Clonotypes expanded or contracted between blood time points were identified with a beta-binomial differential abundance model. Similarity between tumor and blood repertoires was quantified using the Baroni-Urbani and Buser coefficient, and groups were compared with two-tailed Wilcoxon tests in R. Here the immuneACCESS table is served through TCRdb, limited to in-frame sequences with V and J called. Missing clones are a known gap in these copies; in checked studies unresolved V genes cover under half, and the rest lacks a known reason. The D gene and trimming were derived from the DNA, and the V and J assignments and clone size from that table. Here the sample has 150,000 or so clones; roughly 90% occur a single time. 3.5% to 5% of the sample is taken by the ten largest.

The sequence derives from an older woman with renal cell carcinoma. Recombination linked TRBV6-5 to TRBJ1-2; 7 central nucleotides agree with TRBD1. Sequencing used blood, obtained from a patient whose treatment included radiotherapy and nephrectomy. CDR3 sequence: CASRLTGVGGYTF. The nucleotides are TGTGCCAGCAGATTAACAGGGGTAGGCGGCTACACCTTC.